The 17 T cell receptor beta chains below come from one sample, sequenced in a study of Graves' ophthalmopathy and Graves' hyperthyroidism (dated by TCRdb to 2016 to 2019). Sequencing was carried out with an Illumina HiSeq 2000. For repertoire sequencing, the TCR beta CDR3 regions were amplified from RNA transcripts. A first-round RT-PCR used HTBI primers with the Qiagen OneStep RT-PCR kit, followed by a second-round multiplex PCR, size selection and purification. The public reads were reanalyzed by TCRdb: fastp trimming at Q25, MiXCR alignment, in-frame beta chains only. Under each unique CDR3 protein, matching rows form one entry showing the most common genes and DNA. The sample table lists about 57,000 distinct CDR3 sequences, approximately 50% of them with a count of one. The ten largest clones take up over 4% of the sample. Source material: peripheral blood. The receptors here all came from an adult woman with Graves' ophthalmopathy.

This chain connects TRBV10-3 to TRBJ2-1; 12 nucleotides match TRBD2. Germline V gives CDR1 ENHRY, CDR2 SYGVKD. V trimming: 2 bases; J trimming: 8 bases; junction bases outside the gene matches: 4. The CDR3 length is 15 residues. In DNA, the CDR3 is TGTGCCATCAGTGAGGGTCTAGCGGGAGGGGATGAGCAGTTCTTC. It encodes CAISEGLAGGDEQFF.

V gene TRBV20-1 combines with J gene TRBJ2-7, with 7 bases aligning to TRBD2. The CDR3 runs to 13 residues. After removal of 5 bases from V and 7 bases from J, the junction contained 11 bases not matched to a gene. The germline CDR1 and CDR2 sequences are DFQATT and SNEGSKA (reference sequence). The CDR3 nucleotides read TGCAGTGCTGGGGAGGGGAGTGGTTTTGAGCAGTACTTC. Translated, it gives CSAGEGSGFEQYF.

As to this clonotype: A junction boundary mismatches the germline segment, possibly from a read error. This rearrangement joins TRBV7-2 to TRBJ1-4, with TRBD1 matching over 12 bases. Germline CDR1 reads SGHTA; CDR2 reads FQGNSA. The CDR3 covers 16 residues. CDR3: CASSLAGQGANEKLSF. The CDR3 DNA reads as TGTGCCAGCAGCTTAGCGGGACAGGGGGCTAATGAAAAACTGTCTTTT.

There are many counts of this clonotype. The chain is built from TRBV4-2 and TRBJ2-7; the match to TRBD2 covers 9 bases. In germline, CDR1 is LGHNA, CDR2 YNFKEQ. Trimming took 1 base from V and 5 from J; bases not matched to a gene: 6. The CDR3 totals 15 residues. CDR3 region: CASSQVAGEIHEQYF. DNA of the CDR3: TGTGCCAGCAGCCAAGTAGCGGGAGAGATCCACGAGCAGTACTTC.

This clonotype came up many times. The chain is built from TRBV6-2 or TRBV6-3 and TRBJ1-1, with 7 bases matching TRBD1. V was pared by 5 bases and J by 6 bases, with 6 bases of the junction left unmatched. The CDR3 is made up of 13 amino acids. Germline CDR1 MNHEY, CDR2 SVGEGT. CDR3: CASSLRQGAEAFF. The CDR3 coding sequence is TGTGCCAGCAGTCTTCGACAGGGCGCTGAAGCTTTCTTT.

The V call is TRBV2, the J call TRBJ2-7; possibly TRBD1 for D (6 bases). V lost 7 bases to trimming and J lost 2 bases, with 18 bases between them. Germline V gene sequence: CDR1 SNHLY, CDR2 FYNNEI. The CDR3 is 15 residues long. DNA of the CDR3: TGTGCCAGCAAGGAACAGGGATTCCCTACCTACGAGCAGTACTTC. As protein: CASKEQGFPTYEQYF.

This clonotype was observed once. One end of the junction does not line up with germline, which may come from a read error. J is TRBJ2-2 and V is TRBV7-3; weak D call: TRBD2 (5 bases). This CDR3 has 17 amino acids. Germline CDR1 and CDR2: SGHTA and FQGTGA. The CDR3 sequence is CASSLTRTSLRPGELLF. The CDR3 DNA is TGCGCCAGCAGCTTAACCCGGACGTCTTTACGTCCCGGGGAGCTGTTATTT.

This clonotype was seen ten or more times. This chain joins TRBV7-8 and TRBJ2-1; 7 nucleotides align to TRBD2. The CDR3 spans 15 residues. V gave up 1 base and J gave up 10 bases; unmatched junction bases: 10. Germline V gene sequence: CDR1 SGHVS, CDR2 FQNEAQ. CDR3 bases: TGTGCCAGCAGCTTAGACCTAGCGGCCACTCGGGAGCAGTTCTTC. This sequence encodes CASSLDLAATREQFF.

Turning to this clonotype: Because it lacks the conserved phenylalanine or tryptophan at the end, this CDR3 is likely a read error. The genes are TRBV20-1 and TRBJ2-5; 13 nucleotides match TRBD2. J gave up 1 base and V 4 bases, and 3 bases lay outside the gene matches. CDR1 is DFQATT and CDR2 is SNEGSKA in the germline V gene (reference sequence). The CDR3 spans 15 residues. The CDR3 loop reads CSATGLAGPQETQYP. The CDR3 DNA is TGCAGTGCTACGGGACTAGCGGGGCCCCAAGAGACCCAGTACCCC.

The chain carries TRBV4-2 and TRBJ2-1; 12 positions match TRBD1. The germline CDR1 and CDR2 sequences are LGHNA and YNFKEQ. Trimming at V came to 1 base and at J to 12 bases, leaving 10 bases not matched to a gene. The CDR3 is 16 residues long. CDR3 amino acids: CASSQGRGQGADTQFF. The CDR3 DNA reads TGTGCCAGCAGCCAAGGAAGGGGACAGGGGGCAGATACGCAGTTCTTC.

This clonotype showed up many times. The rearrangement links TRBV11-2 to TRBJ1-2, with 11 nucleotides matching TRBD1. The V gene's germline CDR1 is SGHAT and CDR2 FQNNGV. The CDR3 runs to 17 residues. V lost 2 bases, J lost 0 bases, and 5 bases stayed unmatched. CDR3 in amino acids: CASSLTDRGPTNYGYTF. The CDR3 DNA is TGTGCCAGCAGCTTAACGGACAGGGGGCCAACTAACTATGGCTACACCTTC. The variable domain in full, with the rest retrieved from reference TRBV11-2 and TRBJ1-2, is EAGVAQSPRYKIIEKRQSVAFWCNPISGHATLYWYQQILGQGPKLLIQFQNNGVVDDSQLPKDRFSAERLKGVDSTLKIQPAKLEDSAVYLCASSLTDRGPTNYGYTFGSGTRLTVV.

This clonotype was recorded at least ten times. V is TRBV28 and J is TRBJ1-4, with TRBD1 as a possible D gene (5 bases). The germline V gene encodes CDR1 MDHEN and CDR2 SYDVKM. This CDR3 is built from 13 residues. The V gene lost 5 bases and the J gene lost 7 bases, with 11 bases spanning the gap. CDR3 in DNA: TGTGCCAGCAGTGGGGGGGACGGTGAAAAACTGTTTTTT. Protein product: CASSGGDGEKLFF.

The rearrangement links TRBV20-1 to TRBJ2-5, with unresolved D. Germline values: CDR1 DFQATT, CDR2 SNEGSKA (reference sequence). The CDR3 length is 11 residues. V was clipped by 6 bases and J by 3 bases, with 8 bases between them. The CDR3, as DNA: TGCAGTGCCTATTCAAAAGAGACCCAGTACTTC. Translated: CSAYSKETQYF.

Many counts were recorded for this clonotype. The J gene is TRBJ2-3, the V gene TRBV20-1; the D gene is possibly TRBD2 (7 bases). The CDR3 is 15 amino acids. The V and J ends lost 6 bases and 6 bases respectively, with 22 bases between them. Germline V gene data show CDR1 as DFQATT and CDR2 as SNEGSKA (reference sequence). The CDR3 is CSAHRAGGGADTQYF. The CDR3 nucleotides are TGCAGTGCCCACAGGGCCGGGGGAGGGGCCGATACGCAGTATTTT.

This clonotype was found a few times. The CDR3 end shows no conserved phenylalanine or tryptophan, and so a read error is likely. The chain uses TRBV20-1 and TRBJ2-7; D is unclear. V was trimmed by 3 bases and J by 2 bases, leaving 11 bases between them. CDR3 length: 13 residues. CDR1 is DFQATT, CDR2 SNEGSKA, per germline (reference sequence). The CDR3 here is CSASHPDTYEQYP. The DNA of the CDR3 is TGCAGTGCTAGTCACCCTGACACCTACGAGCAGTACCCC.

The chain links TRBV25-1 to TRBJ2-4; possible D gene TRBD2, 5 bases. The ends were cut back, 8 bases at V and 0 bases at J, with 29 bases in the middle. This CDR3 is built from 20 residues. Germline values: CDR1 MGHDK, CDR2 SYGVNS. CDR3: CASRRVGWGETSLAKNIQYF. CDR3 DNA sequence: TGTGCCAGCCGGCGAGTTGGTTGGGGAGAGACCTCCTTAGCCAAAAACATTCAGTACTTC.

In this sample, this clonotype turned up many times. This chain links TRBV6-2 or TRBV6-3 with TRBJ2-5; TRBD1 is a possible D gene (6 bases). The CDR3 contains 12 residues. The ends were cut back, 4 bases at V and 4 bases at J, with 7 bases in the middle. Germline loops: CDR1 MNHEY, CDR2 SVGEGT. The CDR3 DNA reads TGTGCCAGCAGTTGGACAGTAGAGACCCAGTACTTC. Translating it yields CASSWTVETQYF.